This entry lists 20 T cell receptor beta chains sequenced from one sample in a study of shared clonotypes between healthy human individuals. TCRdb's table, derived via immunoSEQ multiplex PCR, lists solely in-frame clones and lacks some. Of about 2.4 million clones listed, around 90% are singletons. The sequencing input was naive CD4+ T cells sorted from blood. Subset denoted: CD45RA+ positively selected. The receptor set was obtained from a man aged 18 to 29 in good health.

This clone turned up a few times. This sequence joins TRBV5-1 and TRBJ2-3, with 11 positions matching TRBD1. V shed 6 bases, J shed 6 bases, and the junction held 6 bases outside the gene matches. The germline CDR1 and CDR2 sequences are SGHRS and YFSETQ. This CDR3 is 14 amino acids long. CDR3 residues: CASTRTGGRDTQYF. The CDR3 DNA follows: TGCGCCAGCACAAGGACAGGGGGCAGGGATACGCAGTATTTT.

The chain is built from TRBV5-4 and TRBJ1-1; D may be TRBD1 (5 bases). Germline CDR1 SGHNT, CDR2 YYREEE (reference sequence). Trimming pared 5 bases from V and 3 bases from J, leaving 17 bases between. This CDR3 has 15 amino acids. The CDR3 DNA is TGTGCCAGCAGATTGCGAAACGGGGGGGACACTGAAGCTTTCTTT. It encodes CASRLRNGGDTEAFF.

The gene calls are TRBV30 and TRBJ2-7, with a weak D call TRBD2 (5 bases). This CDR3 comprises 13 residues. V gave up 4 bases and J gave up 2 bases, with 12 bases separating them. Germline V gene sequence: CDR1 GTSNPN, CDR2 SVGIG (reference sequence). The DNA of the CDR3 is TGTGCCTGGAAGGTACAGAGGGCCTACGAGCAGTACTTC. Its translation: CAWKVQRAYEQYF. Full variable domain (outside the CDR3, taken from reference TRBV30 and TRBJ2-7): SQTIHQWPATLVQPVGSPLSLECTVEGTSNPNLYWYRQAAGRGLQLLFYSVGIGQISSEVPQNLSASRPQDRQFILSSKKLLLSDSGFYLCAWKVQRAYEQYFGPGTRLTVT.

V gene TRBV10-1 combines with J gene TRBJ1-1, with TRBD1 matching over 7 bases. With V trimmed by 4 bases and J by 6 bases, 5 bases remained unmatched. Germline CDR1 WNHNN, CDR2 SYGVQD (reference sequence). The CDR3 has 13 residues. DNA of the CDR3: TGCGCCAGCAGTGTAGGGGGCAAGGCTGAAGCTTTCTTT. This codes for CASSVGGKAEAFF.

This chain uses TRBV6-1 with TRBJ2-3, with TRBD2 matching 10 bases. Germline CDR1 is MNHNS and CDR2 is SASEGT. J was trimmed by 6 bases and V by 2 bases; bases with no gene match: 5. The CDR3 runs to 15 residues. Written as DNA, the CDR3 is TGTGCCAGCAGTGAATCTAGCGGGGGTCCGGATACGCAGTATTTT. Protein: CASSESSGGPDTQYF.

The rearrangement uses TRBV28 and TRBJ1-5; D might be TRBD1 (5 bases). The V and J ends lost 8 bases and 2 bases respectively, with 10 bases between them. Germline V gives CDR1 MDHEN, CDR2 SYDVKM. The CDR3 sequence is 13 residues long. The CDR3 DNA sequence: TGTGCCAGCGAGGGGCAGGGCAATCAGCCCCAGCATTTT. Translating it yields CASEGQGNQPQHF. The full variable domain, rest sourced from reference TRBV28 and TRBJ1-5, is DVKVTQSSRYLVKRTGEKVFLECVQDMDHENMFWYRQDPGLGLRLIYFSYDVKMKEKGDIPEGYSVSREKKERFSLILESASTNQTSMYLCASEGQGNQPQHFGDGTRLSIL.

This clone was seen more than once but under ten times. CDR3 nucleotide sequence: TGCAGCGTTGGAGTTAGGACTGAAGCTTTCTTT. It yields the protein CSVGVRTEAFF. The rearrangement uses TRBV29-1 and TRBJ1-1; no definite D call. The V and J ends lost 4 bases and 5 bases respectively, with 8 bases between them. Germline values: CDR1 SQVTM, CDR2 ANQGSEA. There are 11 residues in the CDR3.

V is TRBV30 and J is TRBJ1-4; perhaps TRBD1 as D (5 bases). Germline assignment: CDR1 GTSNPN and CDR2 SVGIG (reference sequence). The CDR3 runs 13 residues. V dropped 2 bases and J dropped 8 bases, with 12 bases sitting between them. In nucleotides, the CDR3 is TGTGCCTGGAGTCTGAGGGGCGGGGAAAAACTGTTTTTT. The encoded protein is CAWSLRGGEKLFF.

The chain joins TRBV6-5 to TRBJ1-4; a weak D match, TRBD1 (6 bases). Trimming cost V 7 bases and J 10 bases, with 19 bases left between them. The CDR3 has 14 amino acids. CDR1 and CDR2 (germline): MNHEY, SVGAGI. The chain's CDR3 is CASTRDSGAGKLFF. The CDR3 coding sequence is TGTGCCAGCACTCGGGACTCGGGGGCTGGAAAACTGTTTTTT.

For this clone: The sample holds other DNA sequences that translate to the same CDR3. The V call is TRBV18, the J call TRBJ2-5, with a weak D call TRBD1 (6 bases). Germline V CDR1 and CDR2: KGHSH, LQKENI. V lost 1 base and J lost 5, with 11 bases in between. The CDR3 contains 14 residues. CDR3 in amino acids: CASSPQGVGETQYF. The CDR3 coding sequence is TGTGCCAGCTCACCACAGGGGGTCGGTGAGACCCAGTACTTC.

V gene TRBV5-1 combines with J gene TRBJ2-1, with 10 nucleotides matching TRBD2. The J segment lost 2 bases and the V segment lost 3 bases, leaving 2 bases of the junction unmatched. The germline CDR1 and CDR2 sequences are SGHRS and YFSETQ. The CDR3 is 15 residues long. The CDR3 loop reads CASSSSGSTYNEQFF. CDR3 nucleotides: TGCGCCAGCAGCTCTAGCGGGAGCACCTACAATGAGCAGTTCTTC.

The rearrangement joins TRBV7-2 to TRBJ1-1, with TRBD1 matching 9 bases. The V segment lost 2 bases and the J segment 4 bases; nucleotides outside the gene matches: 5. Germline lookup yields CDR1 SGHTA and CDR2 FQGNSA. The CDR3 totals 15 residues. CDR3 DNA: TGTGCCAGCAGCTTAACAGGGGGCCTGGCCACTGAAGCTTTCTTT. Protein: CASSLTGGLATEAFF. The full variable domain, its missing parts supplied by reference TRBV7-2 and TRBJ1-1, is GAGVSQSPSNKVTEKGKDVELRCDPISGHTALYWYRQSLGQGLEFLIYFQGNSAPDKSGLPSDRFSAERTGGSVSTLTIQRTQQEDSAVYLCASSLTGGLATEAFFGQGTRLTVV.

This chain connects TRBV5-1 to TRBJ2-7, with 12 bases that match TRBD2. Germline V gene data show CDR1 as SGHRS and CDR2 as YFSETQ. The CDR3 consists of 14 residues. Trimming removed 5 bases from V and 5 bases from J; junction bases left unmatched: 5. The CDR3 DNA sequence: TGCGCCAGCAGTTCCGGACTAGCGGGAAACGAGCAGTACTTC. This codes for CASSSGLAGNEQYF.

The DNA for the CDR3 is TGTGCCAGCAGCTGGCGGGGGGGAGCAGGAGATACGCAGTATTTT. Residues: CASSWRGGAGDTQYF. The chain employs TRBV5-6 and TRBJ2-3; TRBD2 agrees at 9 bases. The germline gives CDR1 SGHDT, CDR2 YYEEEE. J lost 5 bases, V lost 3 bases, and 7 bases had no gene match. This CDR3 has 15 residues.

This sequence joins TRBV10-2 and TRBJ2-1; either TRBD1 or TRBD2 may supply D (5 bases each). Germline CDR1 reads WSHSY; CDR2 reads SAAADI. Trimming removed 9 bases at V and 3 bases at J, with 12 bases between. This CDR3 has 13 residues. The CDR3 region is CASSGTDYNEQFF. The CDR3 DNA follows: TGCGCCAGTTCCGGGACGGACTACAATGAGCAGTTCTTC.

This clone was picked up one time. V and J are TRBV5-8 and TRBJ1-5; the D gene is possibly TRBD1 (6 bases). From germline, CDR1 is SGHTS and CDR2 YDEGEE. Deletions cut 2 bases from V and 2 bases from J, with 23 bases between. The CDR3 is 19 amino acids. CDR3 in DNA: TGTGCCAGCAGCTTCTATAAGGGTCGGGGGCAGGTAGGCAATCAGCCCCAGCATTTT. It codes for CASSFYKGRGQVGNQPQHF.

This rearrangement joins TRBV10-3 to TRBJ2-5; maybe TRBD1 (5 bases). CDR3 length: 14 amino acids. The V end was cut by 5 bases, the J end by 4 bases, with 14 bases between. CDR1 and CDR2 (germline): ENHRY, SYGVKD. CDR3 DNA sequence: TGTGCCATCAGTCCACAGGACCAAGGAGAGACCCAGTACTTC. This encodes CAISPQDQGETQYF.

The chain is built from TRBV21-1 and TRBJ1-1; the table gives TRBD1 as D, unverified against the DNA. TRBV21-1 corresponds to a pseudogene. CDR3 length: 17 residues. The CDR3 protein is CASSPPGQGIRDTEAFF. CDR3 bases: TGTGCCAGCAGCCCCCCGGGACAGGGTATAAGGGACACTGAAGCTTTCTTT.

This clone was counted a single time. This chain links TRBV19 with TRBJ2-5, with D maybe TRBD1 (6 bases). Germline loops: CDR1 LNHDA, CDR2 SQIVND (reference sequence). V was shortened by 8 bases and J by 7 bases, with 26 bases between the two germline ends. This CDR3 region has 16 residues. CDR3 nucleotide sequence: TGTGCCAGTGCCGACACAGGGTTGGGATTGAGGGGGACCCAGTACTTC. This gives the protein CASADTGLGLRGTQYF. Full variable domain (rest looked up from reference TRBV19 and TRBJ2-5): DGGITQSPKYLFRKEGQNVTLSCEQNLNHDAMYWYRQDPGQGLRLIYYSQIVNDFQKGDIAEGYSVSREKKESFPLTVTSAQKNPTAFYLCASADTGLGLRGTQYFGPGTRLLVL.

This chain links TRBV11-3 with TRBJ2-3; D is ambiguous. Germline CDR1 is SGHNT and CDR2 is YENEEA. The germline V and J ends were trimmed by 3 bases and 2 bases, with 9 bases remaining between them. The CDR3 extends over 14 amino acids. In DNA, the CDR3 is TGTGCCAGCAGCTTCTCTGGGAACACAGATACGCAGTATTTT. Translated, it gives CASSFSGNTDTQYF. The full variable domain, in which reference TRBV11-3 and TRBJ2-3 provide the parts outside the CDR3, is EAGVVQSPRYKIIEKKQPVAFWCNPISGHNTLYWYLQNLGQGPELLIRYENEEAVDDSQLPKDRFSAERLKGVDSTLKIQPAELGDSAVYLCASSFSGNTDTQYFGPGTRLTVL.